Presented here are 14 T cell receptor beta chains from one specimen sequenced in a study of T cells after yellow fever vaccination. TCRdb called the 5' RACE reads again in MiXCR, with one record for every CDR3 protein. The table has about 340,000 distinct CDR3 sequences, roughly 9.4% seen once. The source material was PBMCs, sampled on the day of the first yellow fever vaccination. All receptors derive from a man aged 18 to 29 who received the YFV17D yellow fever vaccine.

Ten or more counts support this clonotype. CDR3 residues: CASSLSSAAPYEQYF. CDR3 in DNA: TGTGCCAGCTCACTATCCTCGGCAGCACCCTACGAGCAGTACTTC. V gene TRBV18 combines with J gene TRBJ2-7; D uncertain. The V end lost 4 bases, the J end lost 2 bases, and 15 bases lay between the germline ends. This CDR3 has 15 residues. Germline V gives CDR1 KGHSH, CDR2 LQKENI.

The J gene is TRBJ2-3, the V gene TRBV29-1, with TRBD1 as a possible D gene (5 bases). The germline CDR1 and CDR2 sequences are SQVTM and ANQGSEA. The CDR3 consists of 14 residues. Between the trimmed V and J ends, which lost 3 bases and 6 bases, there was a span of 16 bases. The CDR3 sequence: CSVDGGAHWDTQYF. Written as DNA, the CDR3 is TGCAGCGTTGATGGTGGGGCACACTGGGATACGCAGTATTTT.

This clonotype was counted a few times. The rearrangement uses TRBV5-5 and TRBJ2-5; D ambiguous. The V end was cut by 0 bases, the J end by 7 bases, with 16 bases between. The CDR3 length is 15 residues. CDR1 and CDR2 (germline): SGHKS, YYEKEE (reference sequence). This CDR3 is CASSLASDGIGTQYF. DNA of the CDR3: TGTGCCAGCAGCTTGGCCTCGGACGGAATTGGGACCCAGTACTTC.

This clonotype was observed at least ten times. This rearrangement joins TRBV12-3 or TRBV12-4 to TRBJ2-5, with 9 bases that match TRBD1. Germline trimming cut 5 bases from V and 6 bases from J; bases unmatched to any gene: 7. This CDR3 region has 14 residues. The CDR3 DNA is TGTGCCAGCAGTCCGGGACAGGGTGAAAAGACCCAGTACTTC. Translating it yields CASSPGQGEKTQYF.

CDR3 amino acids: CATSDPPAGLAYADTQYF. CDR3 DNA: TGTGCCACCAGTGATCCACCGGCGGGACTAGCCTACGCAGATACGCAGTATTTT. V and J are TRBV24-1 and TRBJ2-3, with 9 bases fitting TRBD2. The CDR3 contains 18 residues. CDR1 and CDR2 from the germline V gene are KGHDR and SFDVKD. After removal of 3 bases from V and 4 bases from J, the junction contained 13 bases not matched to a gene.

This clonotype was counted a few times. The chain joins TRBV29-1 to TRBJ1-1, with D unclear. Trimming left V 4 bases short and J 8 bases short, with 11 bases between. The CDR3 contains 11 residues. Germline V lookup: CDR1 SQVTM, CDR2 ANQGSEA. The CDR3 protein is CSVGFSWEAFF. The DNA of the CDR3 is TGCAGCGTTGGGTTCTCCTGGGAAGCTTTCTTT. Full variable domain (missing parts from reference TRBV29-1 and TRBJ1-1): SAVISQKPSRDICQRGTSLTIQCQVDSQVTMMFWYRQQPGQSLTLIATANQGSEATYESGFVIDKFPISRPNLTFSTLTVSNMSPEDSSIYLCSVGFSWEAFFGQGTRLTVV.

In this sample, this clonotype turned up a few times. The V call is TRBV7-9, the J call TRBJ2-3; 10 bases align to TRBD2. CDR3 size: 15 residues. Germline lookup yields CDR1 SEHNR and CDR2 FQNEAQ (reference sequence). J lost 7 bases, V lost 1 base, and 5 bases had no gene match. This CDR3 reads CASSLGSGGANTQYF. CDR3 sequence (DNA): TGTGCCAGCAGCTTAGGGAGCGGGGGGGCTAATACGCAGTATTTT.

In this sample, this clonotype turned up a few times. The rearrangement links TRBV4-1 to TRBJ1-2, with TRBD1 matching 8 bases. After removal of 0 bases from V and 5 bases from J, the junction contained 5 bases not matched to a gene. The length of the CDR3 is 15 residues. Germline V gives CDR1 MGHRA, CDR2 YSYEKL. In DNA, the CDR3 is TGCGCCAGCAGCCAAGATCCAGGGGGCTTTTATGGCTACACCTTC. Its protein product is CASSQDPGGFYGYTF.

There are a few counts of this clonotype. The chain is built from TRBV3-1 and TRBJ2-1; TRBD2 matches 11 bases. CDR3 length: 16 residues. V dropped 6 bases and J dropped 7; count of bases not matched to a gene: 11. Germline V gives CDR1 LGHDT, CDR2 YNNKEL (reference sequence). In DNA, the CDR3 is TGTGCCAGCAGTCGATATAGCGGGGGGGCCTGGAATGAGCAGTTCTTC. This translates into CASSRYSGGAWNEQFF.

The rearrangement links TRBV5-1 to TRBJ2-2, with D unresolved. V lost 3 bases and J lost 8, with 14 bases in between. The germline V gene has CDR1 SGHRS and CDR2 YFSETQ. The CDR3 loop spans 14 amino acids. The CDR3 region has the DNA TGCGCCAGCAGCTCCGATCGGCCGCGAGGGGAGCTGTTTTTT. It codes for CASSSDRPRGELFF.

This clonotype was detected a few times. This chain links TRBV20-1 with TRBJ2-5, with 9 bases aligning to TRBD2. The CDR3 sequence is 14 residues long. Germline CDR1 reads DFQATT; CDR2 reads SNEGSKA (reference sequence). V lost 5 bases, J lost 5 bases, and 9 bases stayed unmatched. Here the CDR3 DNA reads TGCAGTGCTCGACTCACTAGCGGGTGGGAGACCCAGTACTTC. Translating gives CSARLTSGWETQYF.

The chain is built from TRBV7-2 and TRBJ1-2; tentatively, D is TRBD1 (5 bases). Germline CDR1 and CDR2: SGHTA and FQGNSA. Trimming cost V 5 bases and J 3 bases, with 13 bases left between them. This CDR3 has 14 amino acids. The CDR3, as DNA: TGTGCCAGCAGCCCTCTCGACAGCTACTATGGCTACACCTTC. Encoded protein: CASSPLDSYYGYTF.

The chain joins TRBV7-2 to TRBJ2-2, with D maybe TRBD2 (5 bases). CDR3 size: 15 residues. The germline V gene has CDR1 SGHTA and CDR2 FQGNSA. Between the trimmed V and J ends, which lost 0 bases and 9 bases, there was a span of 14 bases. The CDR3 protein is CASSLAGEGFRELFF. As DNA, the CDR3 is TGTGCCAGCAGCTTAGCGGGAGAAGGGTTCCGGGAGCTGTTTTTT.

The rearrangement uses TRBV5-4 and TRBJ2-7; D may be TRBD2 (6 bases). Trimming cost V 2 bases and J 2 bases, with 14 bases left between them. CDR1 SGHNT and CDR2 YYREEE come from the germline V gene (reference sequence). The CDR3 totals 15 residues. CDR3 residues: CASSFGGRGAYEQYV. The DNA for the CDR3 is TGTGCCAGCAGCTTTGGTGGCCGCGGGGCCTACGAGCAGTACGTC.